These 5 T cell receptor beta chains were sequenced from one sample in a study of cytomegalovirus exposure and HLA in healthy donors. The repertoire was sequenced with immunoSEQ multiplex PCR; TCRdb's copy has only in-frame clones and lacks some. The data hold fewer than 200,000 clones, with 86% observed a single time. The sequencing input was PBMCs. The receptors were gathered from a man aged 25-40 years in good health and CMV-seropositive.

The chain is built from TRBV6-5 and TRBJ2-3; D not resolved. Trimming stripped 6 bases from V and 6 bases from J, with 10 bases between. Germline V gene sequence: CDR1 MNHEY, CDR2 SVGAGI. This CDR3 has 12 residues. CDR3 in DNA: TGTGCCAGCAGAAGTTATGGCGATACGCAGTATTTT. Protein sequence: CASRSYGDTQYF.

The chain is built from TRBV18 and TRBJ2-7; 11 bases are a match to TRBD2. The CDR3 runs to 14 residues. The ends lost 3 bases at V and 3 bases at J; junction bases unmatched: 1. From germline, CDR1 is KGHSH and CDR2 LQKENI. The CDR3 sequence is CASSPGLAGYEQYF. The DNA for the CDR3 is TGTGCCAGCTCACCCGGACTAGCGGGCTACGAGCAGTACTTC.

The chain combines TRBV5-1 with TRBJ2-3, with 7 bases identical to TRBD2. CDR1 is SGHRS, CDR2 YFSETQ, per germline. V shed 1 base and J 0 bases; nucleotides not matched to a gene: 5. The CDR3 totals 16 residues. CDR3 sequence (DNA): TGCGCCAGCAGCTTGTTCTTAGCGGGTAGCACAGATACGCAGTATTTT. It is translated as CASSLFLAGSTDTQYF.

The chain recombines TRBV7-2 with TRBJ1-6; 7 bases line up with TRBD1. V lost 3 bases to trimming and J lost 4 bases; unmatched junction nucleotides: 6. The V gene's germline CDR1 is SGHTA and CDR2 FQGNSA. This CDR3 comprises 16 residues. CDR3 in DNA: TGTGCCAGCAGCTTGGGCTCGGGACAGTATAATTCACCCCTCCACTTT. It encodes CASSLGSGQYNSPLHF.

V usage is TRBV2 and J usage is TRBJ1-2, with D unresolved. From germline, CDR1 is SNHLY and CDR2 FYNNEI. This CDR3 is 12 amino acids long. The V end was cut by 5 bases, the J end by 8 bases, with 12 bases between. CDR3 region: CASSPFKWGYTF. DNA for the CDR3: TGTGCCAGCAGTCCTTTCAAATGGGGCTACACCTTC. Full variable domain (rest looked up from reference TRBV2 and TRBJ1-2): EPEVTQTPSHQVTQMGQEVILRCVPISNHLYFYWYRQILGQKVEFLVSFYNNEISEKSEIFDDQFSVERPDGSNFTLKIRSTKLEDSAMYFCASSPFKWGYTFGSGTRLTVV.